One sample yielded the 3 T cell receptor beta chains listed below, sequenced in a study of blood T cell repertoires in COVID-19. TCRdb's table, derived via immunoSEQ multiplex PCR, lists solely in-frame clones and lacks some. The sample comprises fewer than 110,000 clones, 88% of which are singletons, and around 7% rests with the top ten. Sample: peripheral blood. The source is a man aged 45-65 years with active or convalescent COVID-19.

The chain combines TRBV30 with TRBJ2-2; no firm D call. The CDR3 is 14 residues long. Between the trimmed V and J ends, which lost 3 bases and 0 bases, there was a span of 8 bases. Germline loops: CDR1 GTSNPN, CDR2 SVGIG (reference sequence). The CDR3, as DNA: TGTGCCTGGAGGGCCATTCCGAACACCGGGGAGCTGTTTTTT. This gives the protein CAWRAIPNTGELFF.

The rearrangement uses TRBV7-9 and TRBJ1-1; D remains ambiguous. CDR3 length: 14 residues. With 3 bases removed from V and 1 base from J, the gap between germline ends came to 9 bases. Looked up from germline, CDR1 is SEHNR and CDR2 is FQNEAQ (reference sequence). The CDR3: CASSLSAKNTEAFF. CDR3 bases: TGTGCCAGCAGCTTGTCCGCTAAGAACACTGAAGCTTTCTTT.

The DNA for the CDR3 is TGTGCCACGAGACTAGCGGGAGGAGGGGAGACCCAGTACTTC. Translation gives CATRLAGGGETQYF. The chain uses TRBV10-3 and TRBJ2-5; 13 bases are shared with TRBD2. The CDR3 runs to 14 residues. V lost 10 bases and J lost 5; bases outside the gene matches: 7. CDR1 is ENHRY and CDR2 is SYGVKD in the germline V gene.